This record concerns one T cell receptor (beta chain) sequence. Germline V gene lookup returns CDR1 SNHLY and CDR2 FYNNEI. Trimming removed 5 bases at V and 4 bases at J, with 11 bases between. The CDR3 is 13 residues long. Sequencing used immunoSEQ multiplex PCR; TCRdb keeps in-frame clones, though not all of them. Among around 250,000 clones listed, approximately 83% were seen once. The entry originates in a study of blood T cell repertoires in COVID-19. V usage is TRBV2 and J usage is TRBJ1-2; the D is unclear. Specimen: PBMCs or T cells enriched from blood (not recorded which). The clonotype was recovered from a woman aged 50 to 65 who had recovered from COVID-19. CDR3 coding DNA: TGTGCCAGCAGTTTTACAGAAGGCTATGGCTACACCTTC. As protein: CASSFTEGYGYTF. Full variable domain (remainder filled in from reference TRBV2 and TRBJ1-2): EPEVTQTPSHQVTQMGQEVILRCVPISNHLYFYWYRQILGQKVEFLVSFYNNEISEKSEIFDDQFSVERPDGSNFTLKIRSTKLEDSAMYFCASSFTEGYGYTFGSGTRLTVV.